This entry lists 12 T cell receptor beta chains sequenced from one sample in a study of blood T cell repertoires in COVID-19. Using immunoSEQ multiplex PCR, the repertoire was profiled, and TCRdb retains in-frame clones only, with some absent. The table includes 150,000 to 200,000 clones, about three quarters detected once. Sequenced sample: peripheral blood. The receptors originated from a woman in her fifties or sixties with active or convalescent COVID-19.

V gene TRBV28 combines with J gene TRBJ2-5; 8 nucleotides match TRBD2. Trimming took 0 bases from V and 1 from J; bases not matched to a gene: 7. The CDR3 totals 17 residues. From germline, CDR1 is MDHEN and CDR2 SYDVKM. As DNA, the CDR3 is TGTGCCAGCAGTTTATGGACAGCGGGAGTGTCCCAAGAGACCCAGTACTTC. Translated: CASSLWTAGVSQETQYF. Together with reference TRBV28 and TRBJ2-5, the CDR3 gives the full variable domain: DVKVTQSSRYLVKRTGEKVFLECVQDMDHENMFWYRQDPGLGLRLIYFSYDVKMKEKGDIPEGYSVSREKKERFSLILESASTNQTSMYLCASSLWTAGVSQETQYFGPGTRLLVL.

This chain uses TRBV7-8 with TRBJ2-7; D might be TRBD1 (5 bases). V gave up 4 bases and J gave up 2 bases, with 18 bases separating them. Germline CDR1 and CDR2: SGHVS and FQNEAQ. The CDR3 is made up of 16 amino acids. The CDR3 region has the DNA TGTGCCAGCAGCTCCCTGCCGAAAGGGGATCCCTACGAGCAGTACTTC. Protein sequence: CASSSLPKGDPYEQYF.

This clone was detected a few times. The V and J genes are TRBV6-2 or TRBV6-3 and TRBJ1-1, with D hard to call. Per germline, CDR1 MNHEY and CDR2 SVGEGT. V was shortened by 4 bases and J by 2 bases, with 8 bases between the two germline ends. CDR3 size: 13 residues. The CDR3 here is CASSLRVNTEAFF. In DNA, the CDR3 is TGTGCCAGCAGTTTGAGAGTAAACACTGAAGCTTTCTTT.

This clone was counted a single time. The chain carries TRBV19 and TRBJ1-2; no firm D call. The CDR3 spans 15 residues. CDR1 and CDR2 (germline): LNHDA, SQIVND (reference sequence). Trimming shortened V by 3 bases and J by 8 bases, and 19 bases separated the two germline ends. The chain's CDR3 is CASSISGSSRLGYTF. The CDR3 DNA follows: TGTGCCAGTAGTATTTCCGGCAGTAGCCGCCTGGGCTACACCTTC.

This rearrangement joins TRBV28 to TRBJ2-7; D perhaps matches TRBD2 (6 bases). Germline CDR1 is MDHEN and CDR2 is SYDVKM. Trimming removed 4 bases from V and 0 bases from J, with 13 bases in between. The CDR3 runs to 15 residues. This chain's CDR3 is CASSSPGGSSYEQYF. CDR3 in DNA: TGTGCCAGCAGTTCCCCTGGGGGGAGCTCCTACGAGCAGTACTTC.

The CDR3, as DNA: TGTGCCAGTATCCTCGACTTTGCTGGAAACACCATATATTTT. Its translation is CASILDFAGNTIYF. The chain links TRBV19 to TRBJ1-3, with no clear D. Germline V gene lookup returns CDR1 LNHDA and CDR2 SQIVND (reference sequence). V was clipped by 7 bases and J by 2 bases, with 12 bases between them. CDR3 size: 14 residues.

The rearrangement uses TRBV5-5 and TRBJ2-1; TRBD2 matches 11 bases. Trimming took 4 bases from V and 4 from J; bases not matched to a gene: 4. Germline CDR1 and CDR2: SGHKS and YYEKEE (reference sequence). The CDR3 spans 15 residues. Here the CDR3 DNA reads TGTGCCAGCAGCACCGGACTAGCGGGTTACAATGAGCAGTTCTTC. It encodes CASSTGLAGYNEQFF.

This clone was seen just once. V gene TRBV4-2 combines with J gene TRBJ1-1; unclear D gene. The germline V gene encodes CDR1 LGHNA and CDR2 YNFKEQ. The CDR3 is 14 amino acids. Trimming left V 0 bases short and J 5 bases short, with 10 bases between. Here the CDR3 DNA reads TGTGCCAGCAGCCAAGATGAAGGGAGGACTGAAGCTTTCTTT. This sequence encodes CASSQDEGRTEAFF.

The chain has TRBV11-2 and TRBJ2-1; D perhaps matches TRBD2 (5 bases). This CDR3 has 15 residues. Germline-derived CDR1 and CDR2 are SGHAT and FQNNGV. Trimming took 1 base from V and 0 from J, leaving 7 bases between them. This CDR3 reads CASSLAGSSYNEQFF. In nucleotides, the CDR3 is TGTGCCAGCAGCTTAGCGGGGAGCTCCTACAATGAGCAGTTCTTC.

The rearrangement links TRBV11-2 to TRBJ2-5; 11 bases line up with TRBD2. The trim removed 1 base at V and 4 bases at J, leaving 5 bases unmatched. The CDR3 consists of 16 residues. Germline lookup yields CDR1 SGHAT and CDR2 FQNNGV. The CDR3 nucleotides are TGTGCCAGCAGCTTAGTGATCGGGACTAGCGGAGAGACCCAGTACTTC. Its translation is CASSLVIGTSGETQYF.

The chain uses TRBV21-1 and TRBJ1-5; TRBD1 was called by the table and not checked on the DNA. TRBV21-1 corresponds to a pseudogene. The CDR3 is 18 residues long. CDR3 nucleotide sequence: TGTGCCAGCAGCAAAAAGGGACAGGGAGTATTTAGCAATCAGCCCCAGCATTTT. Translation gives CASSKKGQGVFSNQPQHF.

The chain carries TRBV19 and TRBJ2-2; D possibly corresponds to TRBD1 (6 bases). The CDR3 totals 16 residues. Per the germline V gene, CDR1 is LNHDA and CDR2 is SQIVND (reference sequence). Deletions cut 4 bases from V and 1 base from J, with 13 bases between. The chain's CDR3 is CASSTRTVRNTGELFF. DNA of the CDR3: TGTGCCAGTAGTACACGGACAGTTAGGAACACCGGGGAGCTGTTTTTT. The full variable domain, rest sourced from reference TRBV19 and TRBJ2-2, is DGGITQSPKYLFRKEGQNVTLSCEQNLNHDAMYWYRQDPGQGLRLIYYSQIVNDFQKGDIAEGYSVSREKKESFPLTVTSAQKNPTAFYLCASSTRTVRNTGELFFGEGSRLTVL.